This T cell receptor beta chain was documented in a study of blood T cell repertoires in COVID-19. Trimming took 4 bases from V and 4 from J; bases not matched to a gene: 3. The CDR3 consists of 13 residues. Germline CDR1 and CDR2: KGHSH and LQKENI. The protocol was immunoSEQ multiplex PCR, while the TCRdb copy is restricted to in-frame clones and leaves out a portion. This table has 150,000 to 200,000 clones, around 93% appearing once. Sample: peripheral blood. This receptor was taken from a woman in her fifties or sixties with acute or convalescent COVID-19. This sequence joins TRBV18 and TRBJ2-5, with 7 bases matching TRBD1. The CDR3 spells CASSRSGGETQYF. In nucleotides, the CDR3 is TGTGCCAGCTCACGGTCAGGGGGAGAGACCCAGTACTTC.